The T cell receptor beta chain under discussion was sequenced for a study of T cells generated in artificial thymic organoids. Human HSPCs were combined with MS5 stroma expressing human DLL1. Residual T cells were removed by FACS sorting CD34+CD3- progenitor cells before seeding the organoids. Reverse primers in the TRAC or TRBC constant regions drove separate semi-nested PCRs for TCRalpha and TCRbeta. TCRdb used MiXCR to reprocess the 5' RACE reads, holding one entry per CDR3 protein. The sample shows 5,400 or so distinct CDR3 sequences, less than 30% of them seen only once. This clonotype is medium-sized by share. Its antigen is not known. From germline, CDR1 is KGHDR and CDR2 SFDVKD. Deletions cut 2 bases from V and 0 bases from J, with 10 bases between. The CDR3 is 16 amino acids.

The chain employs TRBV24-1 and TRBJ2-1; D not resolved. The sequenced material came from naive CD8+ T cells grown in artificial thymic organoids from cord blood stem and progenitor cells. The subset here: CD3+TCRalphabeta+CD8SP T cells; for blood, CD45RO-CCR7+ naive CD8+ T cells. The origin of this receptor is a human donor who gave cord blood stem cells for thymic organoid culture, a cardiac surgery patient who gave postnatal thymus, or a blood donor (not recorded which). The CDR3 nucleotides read TGTGCCACCAGTGATTCCCACAGTTGCTCCTACAATGAGCAGTTCTTC. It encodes CATSDSHSCSYNEQFF.